In this sample, the clone carrying this T cell receptor (beta chain) turned up once. The germline V gene encodes CDR1 MGHRA and CDR2 YSYEKL. The germline V and J ends were trimmed by 0 bases and 6 bases, with 16 bases remaining between them. This CDR3 has 16 residues. The data stem from a study of neoadjuvant anti-PD-1 for oral cavity cancer. Measured with immunoSEQ multiplex PCR; TCRdb has only the in-frame clones, and not every one. The profile shows over 13,000 clones, nearly 75% of them singletons. Time point meaning: after neoadjuvant nivolumab, at surgical resection. Analysis of PBMCs was direct, with no culture step.

The clonotype comes from a person between 40 and 85 years old with oral cavity squamous cell carcinoma. The V gene is TRBV4-1, the J gene TRBJ2-3; tentatively, D is TRBD2 (6 bases). The input for sequencing was PBMCs, taken after nivolumab (anti-PD-1) treatment. CDR3 sequence: CASSQDLGGVGDTQYF. As DNA, the CDR3 is TGCGCCAGCAGCCAAGATTTAGGAGGGGTGGGGGATACGCAGTATTTT.